This is a list of T cell receptor beta chains from one sample in a study of human T cells and chemical hapten exposure. TCRdb re-derived calls from the RACE reads in MiXCR, one entry per CDR3 protein. The sample includes more than 100,000 distinct CDR3 sequences, about an eighth seen only once; the top ten take less than 0.95%. The sample consisted of whole blood, taken in connection with sensitization to the hapten diphenylcyclopropenone (DPC). These receptors all stem from a man between 18 and 29 years old with alopecia areata. Some clones in this sample may be carry-over from other donors' samples. The CDR3 runs from the conserved cysteine through the conserved F or W. The D gene is left open where the match is weak. Expanded clones are given a class, and other clones once, few, many or no size at all.

j_call,v_call,cdr3_length,clone_size,d_call,cdr3_aa,cdr3_nt
TRBJ1-3,TRBV7-9,15,.,.,CASSPSTLDGNTIYF,TGTGCCAGCAGCCCCTCCACCCTTGATGGAAACACCATATATTTT
TRBJ1-1,TRBV29-1,11,few,.,CSVAENTEAFF,TGCAGCGTTGCCGAGAACACTGAAGCTTTCTTT
TRBJ2-2,TRBV27,15,few,.,CASSWLGAGTGELFF,TGTGCCAGCAGTTGGTTGGGGGCGGGCACCGGGGAGCTGTTTTTT
TRBJ1-5,TRBV27,14,few,.,CASSLSFGVWPQHF,TGTGCCAGCAGTTTATCCTTTGGGGTCTGGCCCCAGCATTTT
TRBJ2-7,TRBV7-9,15,few,TRBD1,CASSPQGTGSYEQYF,TGTGCCAGCAGCCCCCAGGGGACAGGCTCCTACGAGCAGTACTTC
TRBJ2-7,TRBV9,12,.,.,CASSVEGYEQYF,TGTGCCAGCAGCGTAGAAGGCTACGAGCAGTACTTC
TRBJ1-1,TRBV4-3,16,many,.,CASSRRTDGRGTEAFF,TGCGCCAGCAGCAGAAGAACAGACGGGCGTGGCACTGAAGCTTTCTTT
TRBJ1-1,TRBV27,15,.,.,CASSFGLTGNTEAFF,TGTGCCAGCAGTTTCGGATTGACGGGAAACACTGAAGCTTTCTTT
TRBJ1-5,TRBV19,10,few,.,CARANQPQHF,TGTGCCAGAGCTAATCAGCCCCAGCATTTT
TRBJ1-1,TRBV18,15,few,.,CASSLVDRRFTEAFF,TGTGCCAGCTCACTGGTAGACAGGCGGTTCACTGAAGCTTTCTTT
TRBJ1-1,TRBV11-3,16,.,.,CASSLASWEGSTEAFF,TGTGCCAGCAGCTTAGCCTCGTGGGAGGGAAGCACTGAAGCTTTCTTT
TRBJ1-1,TRBV4-1,14,many,.,CASSQGLANTEAFF,TGCGCCAGCAGCCAAGGGCTAGCGAACACTGAAGCTTTCTTT
TRBJ1-2,TRBV4-1,14,.,TRBD1,CASSQDRGDFGYTF,TGCGCCAGCAGCCAGGACAGGGGGGATTTTGGCTACACCTTC
TRBJ2-5,TRBV5-1,13,few,.,CASRDRRQETQYF,TGCGCCAGCAGGGACCGGAGGCAAGAGACCCAGTACTTC
TRBJ2-7,TRBV20-1,14,.,TRBD2,CSARDYNFPYEQYF,TGCAGTGCTCGGGACTACAACTTTCCCTACGAGCAGTACTTC
TRBJ2-7,TRBV20-1,15,.,TRBD2,CSARDQRGSPYEQYF,TGCAGTGCTAGAGATCAGCGGGGGAGTCCGTACGAGCAGTACTTC
TRBJ1-1,TRBV19,14,few,TRBD1,CASSIGQAGTEAFF,TGTGCCAGTAGTATTGGACAGGCCGGAACTGAAGCTTTCTTT
TRBJ1-5,TRBV7-8,13,many,.,CASSLGGHQPQHF,TGTGCCAGCAGCTTGGGGGGGCATCAGCCCCAGCATTTT
TRBJ1-1,TRBV18,14,few,.,CASSQGPRNTEAFF,TGTGCCAGCTCACAGGGCCCTAGGAACACTGAAGCTTTCTTT
TRBJ1-6,TRBV12-3/TRBV12-4,12,.,.,CASSLWESPLHF,TGTGCCAGCAGTTTATGGGAATCACCCCTCCACTTT
TRBJ2-3,TRBV29-1,13,few,.,CSVEGEATDTQYF,TGCAGCGTTGAAGGTGAAGCCACAGATACGCAGTATTTT
TRBJ2-3,TRBV7-9,18,few,TRBD1,CASSSDFWTGRVTDTQYF,TGTGCCAGCAGCTCCGATTTCTGGACAGGTCGGGTCACAGATACGCAGTATTTT
TRBJ1-2,TRBV18,13,few,TRBD1,CASSPTGNYGYTF,TGTGCCAGCTCACCGACAGGGAACTATGGCTACACCTTC
TRBJ1-5,TRBV29-1,15,many,.,CSVELDGMGNQPQHF,TGCAGCGTTGAGCTGGACGGAATGGGCAATCAGCCCCAGCATTTT
TRBJ1-1,TRBV29-1,12,.,.,CSVETVNTEAFF,TGCAGCGTTGAAACAGTGAACACTGAAGCTTTCTTT
TRBJ2-1,TRBV3-1,17,few,.,CASSQEPGLSSYNEQFF,TGTGCCAGCAGCCAAGAACCGGGACTTAGCTCCTACAATGAGCAGTTCTTC
TRBJ2-3,TRBV9,14,.,.,CASSHRSFTDTQYF,TGTGCCAGCAGCCATCGGAGTTTCACAGATACGCAGTATTTT
TRBJ2-1,TRBV11-1,14,once,.,CASSAIPGRDEQFF,TGTGCCAGCAGCGCGATCCCGGGGCGCGATGAGCAGTTCTTC
TRBJ1-5,TRBV3-1,14,.,.,CASSQGRSNQPQHF,TGTGCCAGCAGCCAGGGGCGCAGCAATCAGCCCCAGCATTTT
TRBJ2-6,TRBV7-9,16,.,.,CASSLRSGAGANVLTF,TGTGCCAGCAGCTTAAGGTCAGGGGCTGGGGCCAACGTCCTGACTTTC
TRBJ2-1,TRBV29-1,11,many,.,CSVGGVNEQFF,TGCAGCGTTGGCGGAGTGAATGAGCAGTTCTTC
TRBJ2-2,TRBV12-3/TRBV12-4,16,few,TRBD1,CASSIPGQGRTGELFF,TGTGCCAGCAGTATCCCGGGACAGGGACGGACCGGGGAGCTGTTTTTT
TRBJ2-1,TRBV20-1,15,.,.,CSARSSEDAFGEQFF,TGCAGTGCCAGATCGTCCGAGGACGCATTCGGTGAGCAGTTCTTC
TRBJ2-2,TRBV7-2,15,.,.,CASSLGQAIGGELFF,TGTGCCAGCAGCTTAGGGCAGGCGATCGGCGGGGAGCTGTTTTTT
TRBJ1-2,TRBV11-2,14,few,.,CASSLIGGAYGYTF,TGTGCCAGCAGCTTAATCGGGGGCGCGTATGGCTACACCTTC
TRBJ2-4,TRBV4-1,17,many,.,CASSRSSIVSTKNIQYF,TGCGCCAGCAGCCGATCTTCTATCGTATCAACCAAAAACATTCAGTACTTC
TRBJ1-5,TRBV27,15,.,.,CASSSTFYSNQPQHF,TGTGCCAGCAGTTCAACGTTCTATAGCAATCAGCCCCAGCATTTT
TRBJ2-3,TRBV6-6,14,few,.,CASRQDLLTDTQYF,TGTGCCAGCAGACAGGACCTGCTAACAGATACGCAGTATTTT
TRBJ2-7,TRBV9,14,many,TRBD1,CASSVVGTGDEQYF,TGTGCCAGCAGCGTAGTAGGGACAGGGGACGAGCAGTACTTC
TRBJ1-6,TRBV7-2,14,.,.,CASSLARGGSPLHF,TGTGCCAGCAGCTTAGCTAGGGGCGGCTCACCCCTCCACTTT
TRBJ2-3,TRBV5-1,16,.,TRBD2,CASSSGTRFRTDTQYF,TGCGCCAGCAGCTCCGGGACTAGGTTCCGCACAGATACGCAGTATTTT
TRBJ1-1,TRBV29-1,14,.,.,CSASREVANTEAFF,TGCAGCGCATCCCGGGAGGTCGCGAACACTGAAGCTTTCTTT